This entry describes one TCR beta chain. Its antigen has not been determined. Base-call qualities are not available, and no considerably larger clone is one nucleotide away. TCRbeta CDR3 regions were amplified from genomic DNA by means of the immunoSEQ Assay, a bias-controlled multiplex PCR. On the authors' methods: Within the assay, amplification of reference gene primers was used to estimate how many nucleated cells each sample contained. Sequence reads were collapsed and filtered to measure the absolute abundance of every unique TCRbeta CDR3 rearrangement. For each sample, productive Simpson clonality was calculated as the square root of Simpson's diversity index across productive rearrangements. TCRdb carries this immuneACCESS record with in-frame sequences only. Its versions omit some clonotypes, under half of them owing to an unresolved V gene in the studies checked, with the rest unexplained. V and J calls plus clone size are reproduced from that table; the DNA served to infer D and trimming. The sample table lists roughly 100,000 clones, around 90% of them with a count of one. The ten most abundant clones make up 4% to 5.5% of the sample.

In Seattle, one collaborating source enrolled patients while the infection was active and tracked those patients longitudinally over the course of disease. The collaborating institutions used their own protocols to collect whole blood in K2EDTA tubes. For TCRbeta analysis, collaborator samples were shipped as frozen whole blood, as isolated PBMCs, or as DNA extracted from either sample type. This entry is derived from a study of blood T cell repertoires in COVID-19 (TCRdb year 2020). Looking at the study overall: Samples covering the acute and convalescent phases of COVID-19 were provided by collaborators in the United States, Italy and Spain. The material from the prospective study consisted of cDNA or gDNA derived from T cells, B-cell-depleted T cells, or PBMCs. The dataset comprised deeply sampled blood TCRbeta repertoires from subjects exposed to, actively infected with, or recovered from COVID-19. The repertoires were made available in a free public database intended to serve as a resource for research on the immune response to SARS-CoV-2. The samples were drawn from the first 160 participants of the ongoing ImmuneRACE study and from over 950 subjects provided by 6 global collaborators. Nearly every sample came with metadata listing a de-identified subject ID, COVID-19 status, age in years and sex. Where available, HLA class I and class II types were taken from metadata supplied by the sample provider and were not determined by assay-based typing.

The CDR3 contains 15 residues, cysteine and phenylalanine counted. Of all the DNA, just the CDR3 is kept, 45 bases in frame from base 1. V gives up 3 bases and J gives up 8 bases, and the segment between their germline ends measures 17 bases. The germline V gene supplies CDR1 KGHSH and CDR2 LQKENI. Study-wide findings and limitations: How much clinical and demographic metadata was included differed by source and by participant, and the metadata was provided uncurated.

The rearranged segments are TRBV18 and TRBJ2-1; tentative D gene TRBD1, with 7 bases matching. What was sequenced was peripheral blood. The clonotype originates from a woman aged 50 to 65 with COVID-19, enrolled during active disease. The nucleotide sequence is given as TGTGCCAGCTCACCTCAGGAGGGGGCTATCGATGAGCAGTTCTTC. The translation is CASSPQEGAIDEQFF. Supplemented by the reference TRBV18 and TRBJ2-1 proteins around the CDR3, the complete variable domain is NAGVMQNPRHLVRRRGQEARLRCSPMKGHSHVYWYRQLPEEGLKFMVYLQKENIIDESGMPKERFSAEFPKEGPSILRIQQVVRGDSAAYFCASSPQEGAIDEQFFGPGTRLTVL.